This TCR beta chain was identified during a study of OX40 agonist ivuxolimab in advanced cancers. At the level of the whole study: Ivuxolimab was a fully human IgG2 agonistic monoclonal antibody targeting the costimulatory receptor OX40 (CD134). The dose-escalation cohort was 82.7% male with a mean age of approximately 60 years, ranging from roughly 20 to 80. Prior anti-PD-1, anti-PD-L1 or anti-CTLA-4 therapy was permitted, and checkpoint inhibitors had been received by under 50% of dose-escalation patients. The monotherapy dose-escalation portion (N ≈ 56 patients) of the phase I ivuxolimab trial is reported in the paper. Intravenous ivuxolimab was administered to patients every 2 weeks at six dose levels: 0.01, 0.1, 0.3, 1.5, 3 and 10 mg/kg. Partial responses were achieved by three dose-escalation patients, of whom one had hepatocellular carcinoma and two had cutaneous melanoma. Peripheral TCRbeta sequencing was intended to test whether TCR sequence diversity was altered and clonal T-cell expansion was caused by ivuxolimab. Of the approximately 50 dose-escalation patients, hepatocellular carcinoma was present in about 20, melanoma in around 15, renal cell carcinoma in 9 and head and neck cancer in 9. Overall results and qualifications from the work: After ivuxolimab, more expanded clones were found on average in CD8+ T cells than in CD4+ T cells. Low levels of normalized T-cell clonal expansion were also seen in some patients who did not respond. At doses of 0.1 to 3.0 mg/kg, clonal expansion of both CD4+ and CD8+ blood T cells was observed from baseline to week 6. Antigen specificity was not determined for the clonally expanded peripheral T cells. In partial responders in the 0.1-3.0 mg/kg groups, normalized peripheral clonal expansion was found to be among the lowest, especially among CD8+ T cells.

As encoded in the germline V gene, CDR1 is SGHTA while CDR2 is FQGNSA. Reading from cysteine to phenylalanine, the CDR3 counts 15 amino acids. Only the CDR3 part of the read is kept: 45 bases, read in frame from the first base. V is cut back by 6 bases and J by 4 bases, with 10 bases in the junction unmatched. Comments on this clone: Its antigen remains undetermined. It has no much larger one-base neighbor in the sample; base qualities were not kept.

The trial excluded patients who had a history of autoimmune disease or were on systemic immunosuppression. Peripheral blood for TCR sequencing was drawn from every dose cohort at baseline, at cycle 4 day 1 and at cycle 7 day 1. Samples came from an open-label, multicenter, first-in-human phase I dose-escalation trial of ivuxolimab. Adults with locally advanced or metastatic melanoma, renal cell, hepatocellular, or head and neck squamous cell carcinoma were enrolled in the trial. Before TCR sequencing, CD4+ T cells and CD8+ T cells were sorted from peripheral blood as separate populations. Genomic DNA was extracted from sorted cells for sequencing of the TCRbeta CDR3 region. The immunoSEQ Assay was used for sequencing of TCRbeta CDR3 regions. TCRdb carries this immuneACCESS record with in-frame sequences only. Its versions omit some clonotypes, under half of them owing to an unresolved V gene in the studies checked, with the rest unexplained. The sample table records about 91,000 clones; about 85% of these occur just once. Roughly 1.1% of the sample is taken by the ten largest.

The sequence links TRBV7-2 to TRBJ1-2, with 8 bases in between that match TRBD1. The input for sequencing was CD4+ or CD8+ T cells sorted from blood, taken in a trial of the OX40 agonist ivuxolimab. The receptor was derived from an adult with an advanced solid tumor such as melanoma, head and neck, liver or kidney cancer. In nucleotides, the sequence is TGTGCCAGCAGAACCCGACAGGGGTTTTCCTATGGCTACACCTTC. This translates into CASRTRQGFSYGYTF.